The 20 T cell receptor beta chains below all came from one sample that was sequenced in a study of blood T cells in healthy people across ages. Then a second PCR, running about 6 to 12 cycles, was carried out with a sample-barcoded 5' primer and a J-beta primer mix. TCRdb re-called the 5' RACE reads with MiXCR, one entry per CDR3 protein. The sample lists about 1.7 million distinct CDR3 sequences, 28% occurring once. Sequenced sample: blood. The receptor set was obtained from a woman aged 30 to 39 in good health.

This sequence joins TRBV13 and TRBJ2-3; D is possibly TRBD2 (6 bases). The CDR3 sequence is 13 residues long. CDR1 and CDR2 from the germline V gene are PRHDT and FYEKMQ (reference sequence). Trimming removed 3 bases at V and 5 bases at J, with 9 bases between. This CDR3 reads CASSFPGVDTQYF. The CDR3 DNA follows: TGTGCCAGCAGCTTCCCGGGGGTAGATACGCAGTATTTT.

The rearrangement uses TRBV27 and TRBJ1-2; D call uncertain. Trimming left V 8 bases short and J 0 bases short, with 7 bases between. The CDR3 is 12 amino acids. Germline assignment: CDR1 MNHEY and CDR2 SMNVEV (reference sequence). The CDR3: CASYEANYGYTF. DNA for the CDR3: TGTGCCAGCTACGAAGCTAACTATGGCTACACCTTC.

The gene calls are TRBV6-6 and TRBJ1-2; 7 nucleotides line up with TRBD1. This CDR3 region has 13 residues. Germline assignment: CDR1 MNHNY and CDR2 SVGAGI (reference sequence). After removal of 5 bases from V and 6 bases from J, the junction contained 6 bases not matched to a gene. Written as DNA, the CDR3 is TGTGCCAGCAGTGGTGAGGGGGCTCATGGCTACACCTTC. This codes for CASSGEGAHGYTF.

V gene TRBV27 combines with J gene TRBJ1-5, with a tentative D call TRBD1 (5 bases). Germline V gene sequence: CDR1 MNHEY, CDR2 SMNVEV (reference sequence). The CDR3 loop spans 21 amino acids. V lost 3 bases and J 0 bases, leaving 27 bases between the germline ends. For the CDR3, the DNA is TGTGCCAGCAGTTTCCCCAGGGATACGCCTGGGCCTTCTTTTAGCAATCAGCCCCAGCATTTT. This codes for CASSFPRDTPGPSFSNQPQHF.

The V and J genes are TRBV28 and TRBJ2-3, with 8 bases matching TRBD2. The germline gives CDR1 MDHEN, CDR2 SYDVKM. This CDR3 is built from 16 residues. J was trimmed by 0 bases and V by 5 bases; bases with no gene match: 7. This CDR3 reads CASSLQRGSSTDTQYF. The CDR3 region has the DNA TGTGCCAGCAGTCTACAGCGGGGGAGTAGCACAGATACGCAGTATTTT.

The J gene is TRBJ1-5, the V gene TRBV12-3 or TRBV12-4, with 9 bases aligning to TRBD1. The length of the CDR3 is 15 residues. V lost 6 bases to trimming and J lost 3 bases; unmatched junction nucleotides: 6. The CDR3 here is CASSRGTGNNQPQHF. CDR3 DNA sequence: TGTGCCAGCAGCCGTGGGACAGGGAACAATCAGCCCCAGCATTTT.

The rearrangement uses TRBV28 and TRBJ2-3; D remains ambiguous. In germline, CDR1 is MDHEN, CDR2 SYDVKM. There are 12 residues in the CDR3. Trimming took 2 bases from V and 8 from J, leaving 8 bases between them. CDR3 nucleotides: TGTGCCAGCAGTTTAAGCATACGTACGCAGTATTTT. Protein sequence: CASSLSIRTQYF.

This clonotype was recorded a few times. This chain links TRBV24-1 with TRBJ2-3; D may be TRBD2 (7 bases). The CDR3 runs 14 residues. Between the trimmed V and J ends, which lost 3 bases and 4 bases, there was a span of 10 bases. CDR1 and CDR2 (germline): KGHDR, SFDVKD. The CDR3 DNA reads TGTGCCACCAGTGATGGGGGGGCGTCAGATACGCAGTATTTT. This gives the protein CATSDGGASDTQYF.

The V call is TRBV6-5, the J call TRBJ1-2, with a weak D call TRBD1 (6 bases). Trimming left V 3 bases short and J 8 bases short, with 16 bases between. There are 14 residues in the CDR3. Germline V lookup: CDR1 MNHEY, CDR2 SVGAGI. Here the CDR3 reads CASSYGGRAEGYTF. CDR3 sequence (DNA): TGTGCCAGCAGTTATGGGGGCCGGGCGGAGGGCTACACCTTC.

The chain joins TRBV5-1 to TRBJ1-2; tentatively, D is TRBD1 (5 bases). Looked up from germline, CDR1 is SGHRS and CDR2 is YFSETQ. CDR3 size: 13 residues. Trimming stripped 3 bases from V and 8 bases from J, with 14 bases between. The CDR3 nucleotides are TGCGCCAGCAGCTCCGGACCCCGGGGGGGCTACACCTTC. Translation: CASSSGPRGGYTF.

This chain uses TRBV20-1 with TRBJ1-5, with D maybe TRBD1 (5 bases). Looked up from germline, CDR1 is DFQATT and CDR2 is SNEGSKA (reference sequence). This CDR3 is 13 amino acids long. Here the CDR3 reads CSGSWGNNQPQHF. For the CDR3, the DNA is TGCAGCGGGAGTTGGGGCAACAATCAGCCCCAGCATTTT.

This clonotype was observed a handful of times. The junction and the germline gene differ at one end; a read error may be behind it. The V call is TRBV5-1, the J call TRBJ2-2; D call uncertain. The CDR3 is made up of 12 amino acids. The germline V gene has CDR1 SGHRS and CDR2 YFSETQ. CDR3 residues: CASSLEYGELFF. The CDR3 DNA reads as TGTGCCAGCAGCTTGGAATACGGGGAGCTGTTTTTT.

With respect to this clonotype: The junction departs from the called germline gene at one end, perhaps through a read error. The chain joins TRBV2 to TRBJ2-2; TRBD2 matches at 14 bases. CDR3 length: 15 amino acids. The V gene's germline CDR1 is SNHLY and CDR2 FYNNEI. DNA for the CDR3: TGTGCCAACAGTGGGGGACTAGCGGGAGTCGGGGAGCTGTTTTTT. Residues: CANSGGLAGVGELFF.

Regarding this clonotype: This may stem from a read error, because a much larger clone lies one nucleotide away. The chain uses TRBV6-1 and TRBJ2-5; weak D call: TRBD1 (6 bases). There are 15 residues in the CDR3. Trimming cost V 0 bases and J 11 bases, with 19 bases left between them. CDR1 MNHNS and CDR2 SASEGT come from the germline V gene. The CDR3 here is CASSEAFLGTYKQYF. The CDR3 region has the DNA TGTGCCAGCAGTGAAGCCTTCCTCGGGACATACAAGCAGTACTTC.

The chain joins TRBV7-9 to TRBJ1-2; no clear D. This CDR3 contains 13 residues. The germline V gene encodes CDR1 SEHNR and CDR2 FQNEAQ (reference sequence). Deletions cut 4 bases from V and 4 bases from J, with 10 bases between. CDR3 region: CASSSFGIYGYTF. CDR3 nucleotide sequence: TGTGCCAGCAGCTCGTTCGGAATCTATGGCTACACCTTC.

In regard to this clonotype: A much larger clone lies a single base off, so this may be a read error. The rearrangement links TRBV10-3 to TRBJ2-1; tentatively, D is TRBD2 (6 bases). Germline V lookup: CDR1 ENHRY, CDR2 SYGVKD. V lost 3 bases and J lost 1, with 16 bases in between. CDR3 size: 17 residues. CDR3 protein: CAISDWASVRSYNEQFF. Written as DNA, the CDR3 is TGTGCCATCAGTGATTGGGCTAGCGTCAGGTCCTACAATGAGCAGTTCTTC.

This clonotype was picked up a small number of times. V is TRBV20-1 and J is TRBJ1-2; weak D call: TRBD1 (6 bases). V was cut by 0 bases and J by 4 bases, with 9 bases left in between. Per the germline V gene, CDR1 is DFQATT and CDR2 is SNEGSKA (reference sequence). This CDR3 spans 13 amino acids. CDR3 bases: TGCAGTGCTAGAGACGGGGGCAGCTATGGCTACACCTTC. This translates into CSARDGGSYGYTF.

The chain links TRBV6-1 to TRBJ1-1; tentatively, D is TRBD1 (5 bases). Looked up from germline, CDR1 is MNHNS and CDR2 is SASEGT. This CDR3 spans 16 amino acids. Trimming removed 4 bases at V and 1 base at J, with 16 bases between. The CDR3 is CASSAPGGRANTEAFF. CDR3 DNA sequence: TGTGCCAGCAGTGCCCCGGGGGGACGGGCGAACACTGAAGCTTTCTTT.

Of note for this clonotype: A read error is possible here, since a much larger clone lies one base away. This chain joins TRBV4-1 and TRBJ1-2; 11 positions match TRBD1. Germline CDR1 is MGHRA and CDR2 is YSYEKL. The V and J ends lost 0 bases and 6 bases, in that order; junction bases with no gene match: 6. The CDR3 length is 16 residues. The CDR3 DNA reads TGCGCCAGCAGCCAAGATGGGACAGGGGGACCCCATGGCTACACCTTC. Its protein product is CASSQDGTGGPHGYTF.

The chain couples TRBV4-1 to TRBJ2-2, with no clear D. Germline CDR1 reads MGHRA; CDR2 reads YSYEKL. The CDR3 loop spans 15 amino acids. Deletions cut 5 bases from V and 3 bases from J, with 13 bases between. The CDR3, as DNA: TGCGCCAGCAGCTTATTGGACGTGGACACCGGGGAGCTGTTTTTT. This encodes CASSLLDVDTGELFF.